The 10 T cell receptor beta chains given below trace back to one sample, sequenced in a study of blood T cell repertoires in COVID-19. Sequencing used immunoSEQ multiplex PCR; TCRdb keeps in-frame clones, though not all of them. The data show tens of thousands of clones, with around nine tenths seen just once and approximately 11% held by the top ten. The specimen sequenced was peripheral blood. The receptors here all came from a human donor with active COVID-19. The donor label of this sample is uncertain.

This sequence joins TRBV4-2 and TRBJ2-1; 11 bases align to TRBD2. Germline loops: CDR1 LGHNA, CDR2 YNFKEQ. CDR3 length: 16 residues. The V gene end was trimmed by 0 bases and the J gene end by 3 bases; junction bases not matched to a gene: 1. As DNA, the CDR3 is TGTGCCAGCAGCCAAGATGGGACTAGCGGCTACAATGAGCAGTTCTTC. Residues: CASSQDGTSGYNEQFF.

The J gene is TRBJ2-1, the V gene TRBV6-6; 12 bases match TRBD2. Germline CDR1 reads MNHNY; CDR2 reads SVGAGI (reference sequence). The CDR3 loop spans 15 amino acids. V lost 6 bases, J lost 7 bases, and 7 bases stayed unmatched. CDR3 nucleotide sequence: TGTGCCAGCAGCCTAGCGGGAGGGCCTCGAAATGAGCAGTTCTTC. This sequence encodes CASSLAGGPRNEQFF.

This clone was recorded only once. J is TRBJ2-5 and V is TRBV7-9; 10 bases line up with TRBD1. The CDR3 runs 18 residues. Germline-derived CDR1 and CDR2 are SEHNR and FQNEAQ (reference sequence). V lost 4 bases to trimming and J lost 5 bases; unmatched junction nucleotides: 16. The CDR3 region has the DNA TGTGCCAGCAGCTCGATTAAGAAGACAGGGGGCTTTTTGGAGACCCAGTACTTC. This sequence encodes CASSSIKKTGGFLETQYF. Complete variable domain (other parts from reference TRBV7-9 and TRBJ2-5): DTGVSQNPRHKITKRGQNVTFRCDPISEHNRLYWYRQTLGQGPEFLTYFQNEAQLEKSRLLSDRFSAERPKGSFSTLEIQRTEQGDSAMYLCASSSIKKTGGFLETQYFGPGTRLLVL.

The CDR3 DNA reads as TGTGCCAGCAGCTTCCGGGGGGGGAACACCGGGGAGCTGTTTTTT. Protein sequence: CASSFRGGNTGELFF. The genes are TRBV7-9 and TRBJ2-2; TRBD2 aligns across 8 bases. Trimming removed 3 bases from V and 1 base from J; junction bases left unmatched: 1. Germline V lookup: CDR1 SEHNR, CDR2 FQNEAQ (reference sequence). CDR3 length: 15 amino acids.

The chain employs TRBV9 and TRBJ2-7; possible D gene TRBD2, 6 bases. The CDR3 contains 18 residues. Germline V gene sequence: CDR1 SGDLS, CDR2 YYNGEE. Trimming left V 1 base short and J 1 base short, with 21 bases between. The CDR3 loop is CASSVREGTRTISYEQYF. CDR3 DNA: TGTGCCAGCAGCGTAAGAGAAGGGACTCGAACAATTTCCTACGAGCAGTACTTC.

This clone was seen more than once but under ten times. The rearrangement uses TRBV30 and TRBJ1-2, with D hard to call. V lost 1 base, J lost 4 bases, and 16 bases lay in between. The germline V gene encodes CDR1 GTSNPN and CDR2 SVGIG (reference sequence). The CDR3 contains 15 residues. The CDR3 nucleotides are TGTGCCTGGAGTGCCTCTAGCACGGCAGCCTATGGCTACACCTTC. Its translation: CAWSASSTAAYGYTF.

The gene calls are TRBV27 and TRBJ2-3, with 11 positions matching TRBD2. The CDR3 spans 16 residues. Trimming cost V 3 bases and J 5 bases; bases outside gene matches: 7. The germline V gene encodes CDR1 MNHEY and CDR2 SMNVEV (reference sequence). The DNA for the CDR3 is TGTGCCAGCAGTTTGTATAGCGGGAGGGATGGAGATACGCAGTATTTT. Translation gives CASSLYSGRDGDTQYF.

The chain has TRBV5-6 and TRBJ2-6; D may be TRBD2 (6 bases). CDR1 and CDR2 (germline): SGHDT, YYEEEE. The CDR3 is 14 amino acids. Trimming removed 7 bases at V and 2 bases at J, with 10 bases between. DNA for the CDR3: TGTGCCAGCGTCCGGGAGCCTGGGGCCAACGTCCTGACTTTC. It translates to CASVREPGANVLTF.

The chain uses TRBV5-1 and TRBJ2-7, with TRBD1 matching 11 bases. V lost 7 bases, J lost 2 bases, and 5 bases stayed unmatched. The CDR3 sequence is 14 residues long. Germline V lookup: CDR1 SGHRS, CDR2 YFSETQ. The CDR3, as DNA: TGCGCCAGCTCCACGGGACAGGGGGCCTACGAGCAGTACTTC. This gives the protein CASSTGQGAYEQYF. Variable domain in full (rest from reference TRBV5-1 and TRBJ2-7): KAGVTQTPRYLIKTRGQQVTLSCSPISGHRSVSWYQQTPGQGLQFLFEYFSETQRNKGNFPGRFSGRQFSNSRSEMNVSTLELGDSALYLCASSTGQGAYEQYFGPGTRLTVT.

This chain connects TRBV6-5 to TRBJ2-7, with 10 bases matching TRBD2. The CDR3 is 14 amino acids. CDR1 and CDR2 from the germline V gene are MNHEY and SVGAGI. J lost 4 bases, V lost 11 bases, and 11 bases had no gene match. In DNA form, the CDR3 reads TGTGCCGTACCTTCTCGGACTAGCGGTTACGAGCAGTACTTC. It encodes CAVPSRTSGYEQYF.